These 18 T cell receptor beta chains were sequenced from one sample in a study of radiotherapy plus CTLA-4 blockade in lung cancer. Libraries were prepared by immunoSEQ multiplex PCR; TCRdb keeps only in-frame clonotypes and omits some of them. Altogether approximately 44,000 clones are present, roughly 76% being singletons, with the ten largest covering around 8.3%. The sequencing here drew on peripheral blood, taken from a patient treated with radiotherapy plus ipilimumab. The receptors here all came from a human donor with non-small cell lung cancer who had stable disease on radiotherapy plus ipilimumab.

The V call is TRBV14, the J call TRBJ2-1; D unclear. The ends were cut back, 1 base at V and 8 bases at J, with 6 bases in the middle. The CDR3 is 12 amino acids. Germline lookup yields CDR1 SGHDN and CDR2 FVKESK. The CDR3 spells CASSQVWHEQFF. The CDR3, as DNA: TGTGCCAGCAGCCAAGTTTGGCATGAGCAGTTCTTC.

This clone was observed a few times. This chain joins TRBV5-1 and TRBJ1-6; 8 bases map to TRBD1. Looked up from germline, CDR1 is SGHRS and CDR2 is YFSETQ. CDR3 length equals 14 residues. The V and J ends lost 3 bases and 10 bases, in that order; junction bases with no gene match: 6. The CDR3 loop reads CASSSGQGGSPLHF. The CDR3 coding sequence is TGCGCCAGCAGCTCCGGACAGGGAGGGTCACCCCTCCACTTT.

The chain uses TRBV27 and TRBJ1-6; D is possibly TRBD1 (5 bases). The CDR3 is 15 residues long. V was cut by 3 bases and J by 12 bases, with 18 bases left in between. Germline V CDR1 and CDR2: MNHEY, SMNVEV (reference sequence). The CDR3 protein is CASSLKWGGAGPLHF. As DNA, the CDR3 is TGTGCCAGCAGTTTGAAGTGGGGGGGTGCAGGACCCCTCCACTTT.

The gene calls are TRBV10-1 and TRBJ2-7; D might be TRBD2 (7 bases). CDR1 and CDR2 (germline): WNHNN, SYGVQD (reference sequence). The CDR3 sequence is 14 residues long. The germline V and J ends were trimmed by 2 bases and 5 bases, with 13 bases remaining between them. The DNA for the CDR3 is TGCGCCAGCAGTGAGGCGGGGGCCCGCGACGAGCAGTACTTC. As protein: CASSEAGARDEQYF.

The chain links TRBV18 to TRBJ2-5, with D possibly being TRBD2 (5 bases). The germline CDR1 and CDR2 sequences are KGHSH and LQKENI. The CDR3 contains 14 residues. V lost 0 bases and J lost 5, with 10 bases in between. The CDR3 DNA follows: TGTGCCAGCTCACCACCCGGGGTTGGCGAGACCCAGTACTTC. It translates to CASSPPGVGETQYF.

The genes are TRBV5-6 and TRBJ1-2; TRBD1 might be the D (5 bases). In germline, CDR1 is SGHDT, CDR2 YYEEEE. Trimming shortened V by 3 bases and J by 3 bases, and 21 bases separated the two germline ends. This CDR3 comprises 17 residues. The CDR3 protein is CASSSLGAGDTYYGYTF. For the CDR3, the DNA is TGTGCCAGCAGCTCCCTTGGGGCAGGAGACACCTACTATGGCTACACCTTC.

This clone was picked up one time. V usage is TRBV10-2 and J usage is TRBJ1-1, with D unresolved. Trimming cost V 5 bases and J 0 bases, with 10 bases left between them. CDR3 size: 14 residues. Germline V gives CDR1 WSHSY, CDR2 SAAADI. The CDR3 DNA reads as TGCGCCAGCAGTAGGTCAGGCTTGAACACTGAAGCTTTCTTT. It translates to CASSRSGLNTEAFF.

CDR3 in DNA: TGTGCCAGCAGTCCTCAGACAGGGGGCGGAAAGCCCCAGCATTTT. It translates to CASSPQTGGGKPQHF. J is TRBJ1-5 and V is TRBV6-1, with 10 bases identical to TRBD1. The germline gives CDR1 MNHNS, CDR2 SASEGT. This CDR3 spans 15 amino acids. The V and J ends lost 5 bases and 8 bases, in that order; junction bases with no gene match: 9.

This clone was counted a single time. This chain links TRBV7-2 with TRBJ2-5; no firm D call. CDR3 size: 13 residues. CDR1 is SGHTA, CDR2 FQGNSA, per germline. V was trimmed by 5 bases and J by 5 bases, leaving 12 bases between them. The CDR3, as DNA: TGTGCCAGCAGCCAATCTTTCTCGGAGACCCAGTACTTC. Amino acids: CASSQSFSETQYF. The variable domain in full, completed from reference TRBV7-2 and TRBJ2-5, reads GAGVSQSPSNKVTEKGKDVELRCDPISGHTALYWYRQSLGQGLEFLIYFQGNSAPDKSGLPSDRFSAERTGGSVSTLTIQRTQQEDSAVYLCASSQSFSETQYFGPGTRLLVL.

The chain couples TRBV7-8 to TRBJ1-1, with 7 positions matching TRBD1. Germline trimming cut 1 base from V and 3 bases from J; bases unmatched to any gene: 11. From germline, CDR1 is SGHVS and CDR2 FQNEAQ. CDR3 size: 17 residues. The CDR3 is CASSLVTIRGRHTEAFF. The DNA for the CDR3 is TGTGCCAGCAGCTTAGTAACAATCAGGGGGAGGCACACTGAAGCTTTCTTT.

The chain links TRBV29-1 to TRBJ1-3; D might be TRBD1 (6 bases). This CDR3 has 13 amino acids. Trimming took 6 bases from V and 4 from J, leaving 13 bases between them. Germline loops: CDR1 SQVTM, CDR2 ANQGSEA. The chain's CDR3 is CSVRLGGGNTIYF. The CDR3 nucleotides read TGCAGCGTCCGTTTAGGGGGAGGAAACACCATATATTTT.

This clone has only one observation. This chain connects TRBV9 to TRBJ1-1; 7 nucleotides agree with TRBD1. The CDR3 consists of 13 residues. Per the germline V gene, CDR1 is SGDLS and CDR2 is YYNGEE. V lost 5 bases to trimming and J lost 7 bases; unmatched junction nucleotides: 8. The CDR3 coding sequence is TGTGCCAGCAGTGGACAGGAGGGGGGTGAAGCTTTCTTT. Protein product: CASSGQEGGEAFF. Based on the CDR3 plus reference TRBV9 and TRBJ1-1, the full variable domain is DSGVTQTPKHLITATGQRVTLRCSPRSGDLSVYWYQQSLDQGLQFLIQYYNGEERAKGNILERFSAQQFPDLHSELNLSSLELGDSALYFCASSGQEGGEAFFGQGTRLTVV.

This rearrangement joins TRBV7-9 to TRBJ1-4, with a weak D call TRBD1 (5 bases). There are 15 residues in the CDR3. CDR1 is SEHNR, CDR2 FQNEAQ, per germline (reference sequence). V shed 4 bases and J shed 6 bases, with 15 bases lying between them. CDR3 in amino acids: CASSSPQGGDEKLFF. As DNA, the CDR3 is TGTGCCAGCAGCTCCCCCCAGGGAGGGGATGAAAAACTGTTTTTT.

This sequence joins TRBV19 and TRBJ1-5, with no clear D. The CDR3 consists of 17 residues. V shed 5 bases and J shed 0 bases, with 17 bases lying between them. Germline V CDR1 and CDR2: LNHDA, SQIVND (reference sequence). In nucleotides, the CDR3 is TGTGCCAGTAGTTTCCAGGAAGGGCTCTATAGCAATCAGCCCCAGCATTTT. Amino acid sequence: CASSFQEGLYSNQPQHF.

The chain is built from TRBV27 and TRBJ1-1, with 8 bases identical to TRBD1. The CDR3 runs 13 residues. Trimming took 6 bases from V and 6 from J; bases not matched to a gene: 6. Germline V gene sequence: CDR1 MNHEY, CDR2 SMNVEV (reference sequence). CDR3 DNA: TGTGCCAGCAGAAGGACAGGGATCGCTGAAGCTTTCTTT. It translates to CASRRTGIAEAFF.

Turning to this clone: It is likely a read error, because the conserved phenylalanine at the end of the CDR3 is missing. The CDR3 DNA reads TGTGCCAGCAGCTTGTGGCCGAGGCTCCGGGAGGGCTACACCCTC. Its protein is CASSLWPRLREGYTL. The chain is built from TRBV5-8 and TRBJ1-2; D is unresolved. Germline V gene lookup returns CDR1 SGHTS and CDR2 YDEGEE. This CDR3 comprises 15 residues. V lost 1 base and J 8 bases, leaving 18 bases between the germline ends.

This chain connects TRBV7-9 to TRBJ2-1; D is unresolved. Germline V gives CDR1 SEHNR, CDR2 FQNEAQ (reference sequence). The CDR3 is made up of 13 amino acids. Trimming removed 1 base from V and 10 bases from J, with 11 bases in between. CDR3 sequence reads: CASSLDGLSEQFF. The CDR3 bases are TGTGCCAGCAGCTTAGACGGCCTCTCGGAGCAGTTCTTC.

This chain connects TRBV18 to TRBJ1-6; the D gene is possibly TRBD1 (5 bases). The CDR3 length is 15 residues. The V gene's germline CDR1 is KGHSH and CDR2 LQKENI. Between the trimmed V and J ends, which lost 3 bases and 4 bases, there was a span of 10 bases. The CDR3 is CASSPPGRYNSPLHF. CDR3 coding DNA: TGTGCCAGCTCACCCCCGGGACGGTATAATTCACCCCTCCACTTT.